This T cell receptor beta chain originates from a study of T cells after somatic rescue of genetic block. The method was immunoSEQ multiplex PCR; TCRdb's version includes in-frame clones alone and lacks a portion of them. The table has over 95,000 clones, about nine tenths seen once. V gave up 6 bases and J gave up 3 bases, with 3 bases separating them. The germline CDR1 and CDR2 sequences are MNHNS and SASEGT. The CDR3 loop spans 10 amino acids. This TCR was recovered from a woman between 18 and 30 years old. This rearrangement joins TRBV6-1 to TRBJ2-7; D is ambiguous. Sequenced sample: peripheral blood mononuclear cells (PBMCs). CDR3 region: CASRNYEQYF. The CDR3 nucleotides read TGTGCCAGCAGGAACTACGAGCAGTACTTC.